Shown below are 6 T cell receptor beta chains from a single sample sequenced in a study of T cells in women clearing cervical HPV infection. Some clones are missing from TCRdb's copy, which holds only in-frame ones; the method was immunoSEQ multiplex PCR. This repertoire includes over 20,000 clones. The source material was blood buffy coat. The source is a woman aged 18-69 years with a cervical HPV16 infection that either progressed to CIN3+ or cleared (not recorded which).

CDR3 DNA, as far as it was read: TGTGCCAGCTCACCGGGGACTAGCGGGAGTCAGACC. Translating gives CASSPGTSGSQT. The entire CDR3 reads CASSPGTSGSQTQYF. This chain uses TRBV18 with TRBJ2-5; 14 bases fit TRBD2. From the germline J gene comes the end of the CDR3, since the read stops 3 residues before it. The CDR3 contains 15 residues. The junction had 3 bases not matched to a gene; V was cut back by 3 bases and J by 6 bases. Germline V lookup: CDR1 KGHSH, CDR2 LQKENI. Complete variable domain (other parts from reference TRBV18 and TRBJ2-5): NAGVMQNPRHLVRRRGQEARLRCSPMKGHSHVYWYRQLPEEGLKFMVYLQKENIIDESGMPKERFSAEFPKEGPSILRIQQVVRGDSAAYFCASSPGTSGSQTQYFGPGTRLLVL.

A remark on this clone: The CDR3 end falls 3 residues outside the read, so it is completed with the germline J gene. V and J are TRBV5-1 and TRBJ1-4; 8 bases agree with TRBD1. V lost 3 bases and J lost 8; bases outside the gene matches: 18. Germline V gene lookup returns CDR1 SGHRS and CDR2 YFSETQ. The CDR3 totals 18 residues. The CDR3 spells CASSSTFPGQAEGEKLFF. CDR3 bases read: TGCGCCAGCAGCTCGACATTTCCGGGACAGGCAGAGGGGGAAAAA.

A remark on this clone: The read halts 3 residues ahead of the CDR3 end, with the missing end drawn from the germline J gene. The chain carries TRBV5-1 and TRBJ2-3; D uncertain. Germline V CDR1 and CDR2: SGHRS, YFSETQ. Trimming cost V 1 base and J 1 base, with 10 bases left between them. The CDR3 covers 15 residues. The chain's CDR3 is CASSLINRGTDTQYF. The part of the CDR3 DNA that was read is TGCGCCAGCAGCTTGATTAATCGGGGCACAGATACG.

Concerning this clone: The read ends 3 residues shy of where the CDR3 ends; the end is completed using the germline J gene. The chain employs TRBV20-1 and TRBJ1-1, with D uncertain. This CDR3 comprises 14 residues. The V end was cut by 3 bases, the J end by 3 bases, with 14 bases between. CDR1 and CDR2 from the germline V gene are DFQATT and SNEGSKA (reference sequence). Incomplete CDR3 DNA: TGCAGTGCTAGGACAAATTCAAGGGACACTGAA. Translation gives CSARTNSRDTE. The entire CDR3 reads CSARTNSRDTEAFF.

On this clone itself: The sequence runs out 3 residues before the end of the CDR3; the remainder is reconstructed from the germline J gene. This chain uses TRBV9 with TRBJ2-7; 7 bases are a match to TRBD2. The CDR3 runs 13 residues. Germline values: CDR1 SGDLS, CDR2 YYNGEE. Trimming at V came to 6 bases and at J to 2 bases, leaving 5 bases not matched to a gene. CDR3 in amino acids: CASNRGGAYEQYF. CDR3 DNA, as far as it was read: TGTGCCAGCAACCGCGGGGGAGCCTACGAG.

About this clone itself: The read ends 3 residues early relative to the CDR3; the germline J gene fills the gap. This chain connects TRBV30 to TRBJ2-1; a weak D match, TRBD1 (5 bases). The CDR3 has 12 residues. Germline assignment: CDR1 GTSNPN and CDR2 SVGIG (reference sequence). The ends were cut back, 3 bases at V and 8 bases at J, with 11 bases in the middle. This CDR3 reads CAWRLGVHEQFF. The CDR3 DNA, read in part, is TGTGCCTGGAGGCTAGGGGTTCATGAG.